The present TCR beta chain was sequenced within a study of blood T cell repertoires in COVID-19. Study in general: Sites across the United States, Italy and Spain contributed samples from acute and convalescent COVID-19. Sample material is recorded as cDNA or gDNA derived from T cells, B-cell-depleted T cells, or PBMCs.

This CDR3 has 14 amino acids. Germline-derived CDR1 and CDR2 are SGHRS and YFSETQ. V lost 2 bases and J lost 6, with 13 bases in between. As processed by the authors: Reference gene primer amplification yielded estimated nucleated cell counts. Using immunoSEQ multiplex PCR, the repertoire was profiled, and TCRdb retains in-frame clones only, with some absent. V and J calls and clone size follow that table, whereas D and trimming were derived from the DNA. The data contain 50,000 to 60,000 clones, roughly 90% of them singletons. The chain carries TRBV5-1 and TRBJ2-3, with D possibly matching TRBD2 (6 bases). Material for sequencing was peripheral blood. This receptor was obtained from a woman aged 80 or older with acute or convalescent COVID-19. The CDR3 reads CASSFGGIVDTQYF. The CDR3 DNA follows: TGCGCCAGCAGCTTTGGCGGGATAGTCGATACGCAGTATTTT. Full variable domain (outside the CDR3, taken from reference TRBV5-1 and TRBJ2-3): KAGVTQTPRYLIKTRGQQVTLSCSPISGHRSVSWYQQTPGQGLQFLFEYFSETQRNKGNFPGRFSGRQFSNSRSEMNVSTLELGDSALYLCASSFGGIVDTQYFGPGTRLTVL.